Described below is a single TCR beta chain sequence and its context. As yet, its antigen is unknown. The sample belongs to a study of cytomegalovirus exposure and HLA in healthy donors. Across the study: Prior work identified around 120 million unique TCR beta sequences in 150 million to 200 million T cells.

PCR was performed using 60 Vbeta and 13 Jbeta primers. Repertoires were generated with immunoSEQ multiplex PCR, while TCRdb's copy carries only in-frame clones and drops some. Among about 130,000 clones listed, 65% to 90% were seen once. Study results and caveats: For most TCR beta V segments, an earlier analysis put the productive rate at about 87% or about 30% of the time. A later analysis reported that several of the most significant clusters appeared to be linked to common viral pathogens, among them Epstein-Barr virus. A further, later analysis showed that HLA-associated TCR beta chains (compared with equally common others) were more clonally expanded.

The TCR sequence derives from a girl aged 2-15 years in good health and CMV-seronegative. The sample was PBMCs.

As DNA, the CDR3 is TGCGCCAGCAGCTTGGGGGGCGGACAGGATAACTATGGCTACACCTTC. It yields the protein CASSLGGGQDNYGYTF. The rearrangement uses TRBV5-1 and TRBJ1-2, with 7 bases fitting TRBD1. The germline V gene encodes CDR1 SGHRS and CDR2 YFSETQ. This CDR3 is 16 amino acids long. Losses at the gene ends were 0 bases for V and 1 base for J; bases not matched to a gene: 6.